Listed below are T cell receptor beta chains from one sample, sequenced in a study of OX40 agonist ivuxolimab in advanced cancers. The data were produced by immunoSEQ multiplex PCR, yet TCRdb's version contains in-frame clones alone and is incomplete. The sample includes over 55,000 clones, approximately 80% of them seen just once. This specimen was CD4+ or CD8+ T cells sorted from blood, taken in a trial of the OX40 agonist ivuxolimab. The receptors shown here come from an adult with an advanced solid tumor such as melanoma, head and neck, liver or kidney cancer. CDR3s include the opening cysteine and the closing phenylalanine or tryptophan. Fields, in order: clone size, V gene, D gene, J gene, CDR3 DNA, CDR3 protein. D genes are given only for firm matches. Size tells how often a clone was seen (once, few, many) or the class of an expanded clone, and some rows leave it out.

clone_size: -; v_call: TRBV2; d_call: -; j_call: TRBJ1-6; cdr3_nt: TGTGCCAGCAGTGAGTCCCGGGGGTTGGGTAATTCACCCCTCCACTTT; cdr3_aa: CASSESRGLGNSPLHF
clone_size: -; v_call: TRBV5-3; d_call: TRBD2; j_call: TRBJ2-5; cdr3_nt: TGTGCCAGAAGCTACGCGGGGGGCCCGGGGGAGACCCAGTACTTC; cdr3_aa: CARSYAGGPGETQYF
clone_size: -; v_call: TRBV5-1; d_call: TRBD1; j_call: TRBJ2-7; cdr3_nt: TGCGCCAGCAGCTGGGACAGTTCCTACGAGCAGTACTTC; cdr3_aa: CASSWDSSYEQYF
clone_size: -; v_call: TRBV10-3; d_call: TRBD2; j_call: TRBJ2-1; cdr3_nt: TGTGCCATCTCCGGGACTAGCGGGAGTAGTGAGCAGTTCTTC; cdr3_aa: CAISGTSGSSEQFF
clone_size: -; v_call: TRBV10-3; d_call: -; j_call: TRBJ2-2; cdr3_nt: TGTGCCATCAGTGAGGGGGGATCCGGGGAGCTGTTTTTT; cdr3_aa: CAISEGGSGELFF
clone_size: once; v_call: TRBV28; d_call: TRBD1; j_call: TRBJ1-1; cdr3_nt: TGTGCCAGCAGTTTAATTGGTCTCAGAGGACAGGAAAACACTGAAGCTTTCTTT; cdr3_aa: CASSLIGLRGQENTEAFF
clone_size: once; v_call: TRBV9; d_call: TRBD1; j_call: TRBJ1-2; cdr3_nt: TGTGCCAGCAGCCCCGGACAGGTCTCTCTATTTGGCTACACCTTC; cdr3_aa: CASSPGQVSLFGYTF
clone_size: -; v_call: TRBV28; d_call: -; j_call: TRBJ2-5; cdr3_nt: TGTGCCAGCAGTTTTCTCCCGCGGGAGACCCAGTACTTC; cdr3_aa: CASSFLPRETQYF
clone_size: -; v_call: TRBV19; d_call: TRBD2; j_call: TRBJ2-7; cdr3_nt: TGTGCCAGTAGTCCGCCGTTAGCGGGACTCCACGGGCAGTACTTC; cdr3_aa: CASSPPLAGLHGQYF
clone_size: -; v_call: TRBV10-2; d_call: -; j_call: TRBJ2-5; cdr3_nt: TGCGCCAGCAGTGACTGGCGGGGTGGGTTGGAAGAGACCCAGTACTTC; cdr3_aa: CASSDWRGGLEETQYF
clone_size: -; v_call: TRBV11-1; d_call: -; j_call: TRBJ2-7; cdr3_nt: TGTGCCAGCAGCTTAACACCGGTCTACGAGCAGTACTTC; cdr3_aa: CASSLTPVYEQYF
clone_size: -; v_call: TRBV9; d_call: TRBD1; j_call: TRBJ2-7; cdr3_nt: TGTGCCAGCAGCGTAGAAGCGACAGGGGGCAGTGAGCAGTACTTC; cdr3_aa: CASSVEATGGSEQYF
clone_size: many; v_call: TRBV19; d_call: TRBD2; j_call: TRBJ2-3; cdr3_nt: TGTGCCAGTAGTACCCAACTAGCGGCAAACACAGATACGCAGTATTTT; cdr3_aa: CASSTQLAANTDTQYF
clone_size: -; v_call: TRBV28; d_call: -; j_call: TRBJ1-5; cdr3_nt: TGTGCCAGCAGTTCGATTACAGGATTCAATCAGCCCCAGCATTTT; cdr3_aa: CASSSITGFNQPQHF
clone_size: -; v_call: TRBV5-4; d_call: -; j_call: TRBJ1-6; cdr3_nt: TGCGCCAGCAGCTTGGTGGGAGCCAATTCACCCCTCCACTTT; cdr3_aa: CASSLVGANSPLHF
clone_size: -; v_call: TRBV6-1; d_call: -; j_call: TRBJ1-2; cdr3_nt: TGTGCCAGCAGTGAAATGGACACACCCGAGGCCCTATATGGCTACACCTTC; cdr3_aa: CASSEMDTPEALYGYTF
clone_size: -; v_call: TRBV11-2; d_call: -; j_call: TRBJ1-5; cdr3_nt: TGTGCCAGCAGCCCACAAGGGGCCTTCCAGCCCCAGCATTTT; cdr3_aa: CASSPQGAFQPQHF
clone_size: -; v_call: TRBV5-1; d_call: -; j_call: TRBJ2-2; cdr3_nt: TGCGCCAGCAGCCTCCAAGGCGGTCTCGGGGAGCTGTTTTTT; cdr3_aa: CASSLQGGLGELFF
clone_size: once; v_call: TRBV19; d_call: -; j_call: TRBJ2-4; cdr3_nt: TGTGCCAGTAGTATACGTCTGTCCGTGGGATCCAAAAACATTCAGTACTTC; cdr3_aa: CASSIRLSVGSKNIQYF
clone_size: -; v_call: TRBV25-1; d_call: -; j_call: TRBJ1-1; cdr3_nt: TGTGCCAGCAGTGGATCCCCCGACAAACAGGGACGAGCTTTCTTT; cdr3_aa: CASSGSPDKQGRAFF
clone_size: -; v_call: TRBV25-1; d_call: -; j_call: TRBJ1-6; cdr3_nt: TGTGCCAGCAGTGAGCTAGGGGGGCCAGGGAATTCACCCCTCCACTTT; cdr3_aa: CASSELGGPGNSPLHF
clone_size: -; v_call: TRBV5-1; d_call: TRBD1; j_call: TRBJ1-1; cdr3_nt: TGCGCCAGCAGCCTAGGACAGGGTGGGAACACTGAAGCTTTCTTT; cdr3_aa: CASSLGQGGNTEAFF
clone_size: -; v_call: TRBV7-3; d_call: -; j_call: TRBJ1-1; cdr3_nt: TGTGCCAGCAGCTTAGTTGCGCGGACTGAAGCTTTCTTT; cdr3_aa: CASSLVARTEAFF
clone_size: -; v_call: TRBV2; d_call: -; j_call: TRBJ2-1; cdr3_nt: TGTGCCAGCAGTTCCGACAGGAACAATGAGCAGTTCTTC; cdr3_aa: CASSSDRNNEQFF
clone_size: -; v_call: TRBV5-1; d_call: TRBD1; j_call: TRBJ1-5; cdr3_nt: TGCGCCAGCAGTCTGACCCCGGGACAGGGCCGGCAGCCCCAGCATTTT; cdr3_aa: CASSLTPGQGRQPQHF
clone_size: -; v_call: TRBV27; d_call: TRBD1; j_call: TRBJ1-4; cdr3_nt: TGTGCCAGCAGCCCCGGGACAGGGGGCCGTGAAAAACTGTTTTTT; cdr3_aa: CASSPGTGGREKLFF
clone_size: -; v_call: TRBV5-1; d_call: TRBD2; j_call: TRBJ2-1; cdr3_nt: TGCGCCAGCGGATTAGCGGGAGAGACTTACAATGAGCAGTTCTTC; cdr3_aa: CASGLAGETYNEQFF